This T cell receptor (beta chain) stems from a study of blood T cells in healthy people across ages. General observations from the study: In older individuals, TCR beta diversity per million T cells was lower, falling roughly linearly with age.

Together with a sample-barcoded 5' primer, a J-beta primer mix was included in a second PCR lasting about 6 to 12 cycles. TCRdb recomputed calls from the 5' RACE reads with MiXCR, one row per CDR3 protein. The table has some 1.5 million distinct CDR3 sequences, 25% to 30% seen once. Isolation yielded PBMCs, at least 6 million per sample, in every case. This clonotype was observed once. No antigen is known for it. The sequence came from a woman under 40 in good health. Sequenced: blood.

CDR3 DNA sequence: TGTGCCAGCAGCCCCCGAGCGCGCGCGGGCACTGAAGCTTTCTTT. It translates to CASSPRARAGTEAFF. V and J are TRBV3-1 and TRBJ1-1; D unresolved. Deletions cut 4 bases from V and 4 bases from J, with 16 bases between. Germline CDR1 LGHDT, CDR2 YNNKEL (reference sequence). The CDR3 is made up of 15 amino acids.